One and the same sample provided the 26 T cell receptor beta chains below, sequenced in a study of T cells in Graves' hyperthyroidism and ophthalmopathy. From RNA transcripts, TCR beta CDR3 regions were amplified. During a first-round RT-PCR of the TCR CDR3, the HTBI primer set was used. In TCRdb, the multiplex PCR reads were re-called with MiXCR into one record per CDR3 protein. The sample lists around 580,000 distinct CDR3 sequences, around 17% seen once, with around a sixth in the top ten. Sequenced material: blood. These receptors were obtained from a woman in her late teens or twenties with Graves' hyperthyroidism.

This chain connects TRBV6-2 or TRBV6-3 to TRBJ1-2; a weak D match, TRBD1 (6 bases). Germline CDR1 and CDR2: MNHEY and SVGEGT. Trimming left V 0 bases short and J 3 bases short, with 11 bases between. The CDR3 spans 15 residues. The CDR3 nucleotides read TGTGCCAGCAGTTACTCGATCGCAGGGGACTATGGCTACACCTTC. Translated, it gives CASSYSIAGDYGYTF.

The chain recombines TRBV20-1 with TRBJ2-2, with D possibly TRBD2 on 6 matching bases. Trimming took off 3 bases at V and 5 bases at J, with 13 bases between the two ends. Germline V gives CDR1 DFQATT, CDR2 SNEGSKA (reference sequence). This CDR3 has 14 amino acids. CDR3 DNA: TGCAGTGCTAGTAGACTAGTTTGGACCGGGGAGCTGTTTTTT. The encoded protein is CSASRLVWTGELFF.

There are a few counts of this clonotype. This chain uses TRBV7-2 with TRBJ2-1, with a tentative D call TRBD2 (6 bases). The CDR3 loop spans 14 amino acids. From germline, CDR1 is SGHTA and CDR2 FQGNSA. V dropped 5 bases and J dropped 6 bases, with 14 bases sitting between them. The CDR3 is CASSPVGGVNEQFF. Here the CDR3 DNA reads TGTGCCAGCAGCCCGGTCGGAGGGGTCAATGAGCAGTTCTTC.

The chain couples TRBV7-2 to TRBJ1-6, with 7 nucleotides matching TRBD1. V shed 4 bases and J 7 bases; nucleotides not matched to a gene: 13. Per the germline V gene, CDR1 is SGHTA and CDR2 is FQGNSA. This CDR3 is built from 17 residues. The CDR3 region has the DNA TGTGCCAGCAGCTCTCCCCAGGGGGGGTCTATAAATTCACCCCTCCACTTT. Amino acid sequence: CASSSPQGGSINSPLHF.

This clonotype was counted a few times. The chain couples TRBV7-9 to TRBJ2-2; D may be TRBD1 (6 bases). Trimming took 3 bases from V and 6 from J, leaving 11 bases between them. The CDR3 extends over 14 amino acids. Germline lookup yields CDR1 SEHNR and CDR2 FQNEAQ (reference sequence). The CDR3 DNA sequence: TGTGCCAGCAGCTTTGTGGACAGCCCCGGGGAGCTGTTTTTT. Residues: CASSFVDSPGELFF.

The chain recombines TRBV3-1 with TRBJ1-5, with 10 nucleotides matching TRBD1. CDR1 and CDR2 (germline): LGHDT, YNNKEL (reference sequence). Trimming removed 4 bases from V and 6 bases from J; junction bases left unmatched: 9. The CDR3 totals 16 residues. The CDR3 sequence is CASSRSETGGLQPQHF. DNA for the CDR3: TGTGCCAGCAGCCGTTCGGAGACAGGGGGCCTTCAGCCCCAGCATTTT.

This clonotype was observed many times. V is TRBV11-1 and J is TRBJ2-7; D remains ambiguous. The CDR3 runs to 14 residues. Trimming removed 5 bases at V and 1 base at J, with 12 bases between. Germline loops: CDR1 SGHAT, CDR2 FQDESV (reference sequence). CDR3 region: CASSPERASYEQYF. In DNA form, the CDR3 reads TGTGCCAGCAGCCCGGAACGTGCGTCCTACGAGCAGTACTTC.

In its sample, this clonotype was seen many times. This chain connects TRBV6-1 to TRBJ2-3, with D perhaps matching TRBD1 (6 bases). This CDR3 contains 20 residues. Germline loops: CDR1 MNHNS, CDR2 SASEGT. The V end lost 5 bases, the J end lost 0 bases, and 27 bases lay between the germline ends. CDR3 sequence (DNA): TGTGCCAGCAGTTACGGGATCCGGCTGGGGGCTTACTTTAGCACAGATACGCAGTATTTT. This translates into CASSYGIRLGAYFSTDTQYF.

This clonotype was recorded many times. The chain has TRBV28 and TRBJ2-3; D call uncertain. Germline-derived CDR1 and CDR2 are MDHEN and SYDVKM. V was cut by 6 bases and J by 1 base, with 11 bases left in between. The CDR3 totals 14 residues. This chain's CDR3 is CASRARRGTDTQYF. The CDR3 nucleotides are TGTGCCAGCAGGGCCAGGAGAGGCACAGATACGCAGTATTTT.

V is TRBV5-4 and J is TRBJ2-5; possible D gene TRBD1, 6 bases. The V gene lost 2 bases and the J gene lost 1 base, with 9 bases spanning the gap. There are 14 residues in the CDR3. Germline loops: CDR1 SGHNT, CDR2 YYREEE (reference sequence). The CDR3 region is CASSFSTGQETQYF. CDR3 nucleotides: TGTGCCAGCAGCTTTTCGACAGGCCAAGAGACCCAGTACTTC.

The chain joins TRBV12-3 or TRBV12-4 to TRBJ2-5; D gene ambiguous. V lost 10 bases and J 0 bases, leaving 12 bases between the germline ends. The CDR3 runs to 13 residues. As DNA, the CDR3 is TGTGCCACTTCTGCGGCGAACCAAGAGACCCAGTACTTC. This translates into CATSAANQETQYF.

This clonotype was seen at least ten times. The chain couples TRBV28 to TRBJ1-1; perhaps TRBD1 as D (5 bases). The V gene's germline CDR1 is MDHEN and CDR2 SYDVKM. The CDR3 is 16 residues long. Trimming cost V 5 bases and J 0 bases, with 16 bases left between them. CDR3 in amino acids: CASSGTPWGMNTEAFF. The CDR3 DNA sequence: TGTGCCAGCAGTGGCACGCCTTGGGGCATGAACACTGAAGCTTTCTTT.

J is TRBJ2-1 and V is TRBV4-1; perhaps TRBD1 as D (5 bases). Deletions cut 0 bases from V and 4 bases from J, with 13 bases between. The CDR3 is made up of 16 amino acids. CDR1 MGHRA and CDR2 YSYEKL come from the germline V gene. CDR3 nucleotide sequence: TGCGCCAGCAGCCAAGATTCCCGACAGAATTACAATGAGCAGTTCTTC. It yields the protein CASSQDSRQNYNEQFF.

This clonotype has more than one count but fewer than ten. The chain employs TRBV7-9 and TRBJ1-5; D uncertain. Germline V gene sequence: CDR1 SEHNR, CDR2 FQNEAQ (reference sequence). This CDR3 spans 15 amino acids. V lost 0 bases to trimming and J lost 4 bases, with 10 bases between them. CDR3 bases: TGTGCCAGCAGCTTAGCAGGAGACGGGAATCAGCCCCAGCATTTT. This translates into CASSLAGDGNQPQHF.

The chain uses TRBV27 and TRBJ2-7; TRBD1 matches 10 bases. This CDR3 spans 15 amino acids. The trim removed 5 bases at V and 2 bases at J, leaving 6 bases unmatched. The germline V gene encodes CDR1 MNHEY and CDR2 SMNVEV (reference sequence). The CDR3 DNA sequence: TGTGCCAGCAGTGCGGGGACAGGGGCGGCCTACGAGCAGTACTTC. Protein: CASSAGTGAAYEQYF.

In its sample, this clonotype was seen many times. V gene TRBV4-1 combines with J gene TRBJ1-1, with TRBD1 as a possible D gene (5 bases). The CDR3 covers 15 residues. Germline CDR1 and CDR2: MGHRA and YSYEKL. V was shortened by 1 base and J by 0 bases, with 9 bases between the two germline ends. The CDR3 bases are TGCGCCAGCAGCCAAGGCATGGGGCTGAACACTGAAGCTTTCTTT. Translation: CASSQGMGLNTEAFF.

This clonotype has only a few counts. The gene calls are TRBV18 and TRBJ1-1, with 7 positions matching TRBD1. The CDR3 is 16 amino acids. V trimming: 4 bases; J trimming: 1 base; junction bases outside the gene matches: 9. Germline-derived CDR1 and CDR2 are KGHSH and LQKENI. Here the CDR3 DNA reads TGTGCCAGCTCACTGAGACAGGGTCTAGGGAACACTGAAGCTTTCTTT. This encodes CASSLRQGLGNTEAFF.

This clonotype was counted between two and nine times. The chain employs TRBV2 and TRBJ2-2, with D possibly TRBD1 on 5 matching bases. In germline, CDR1 is SNHLY, CDR2 FYNNEI. The length of the CDR3 is 14 residues. V was cut by 6 bases and J by 3 bases, with 11 bases left in between. The CDR3 region is CASSETEYTGELFF. The CDR3 DNA sequence: TGTGCCAGCAGCGAGACAGAATACACCGGGGAGCTGTTTTTT.

As for this clonotype: A much larger clone lies one base from this, so it may be a read error. The J gene is TRBJ2-1, the V gene TRBV20-1; D may be TRBD2 (5 bases). This CDR3 has 11 amino acids. The germline gives CDR1 DFQATT, CDR2 SNEGSKA (reference sequence). V was clipped by 4 bases and J by 10 bases, with 11 bases between them. CDR3 amino acids: CSAKLVAEQFF. Here the CDR3 DNA reads TGCAGTGCTAAACTAGTTGCCGAGCAGTTCTTC.

This clonotype appeared many times. The rearrangement joins TRBV20-1 to TRBJ2-5, with no clear D. Trimming took 1 base from V and 5 from J, leaving 11 bases between them. CDR3 length: 13 amino acids. Germline loops: CDR1 DFQATT, CDR2 SNEGSKA (reference sequence). CDR3 sequence reads: CSARGSVGETQYF. The CDR3 nucleotides read TGCAGTGCTAGAGGAAGTGTGGGGGAGACCCAGTACTTC.

The chain is built from TRBV27 and TRBJ2-7; D unclear. V shed 1 base and J shed 0 bases, with 4 bases lying between them. The V gene's germline CDR1 is MNHEY and CDR2 SMNVEV (reference sequence). This CDR3 comprises 13 residues. The CDR3 DNA sequence: TGTGCCAGCAGTTTATGGGACTCCTACGAGCAGTACTTC. Protein product: CASSLWDSYEQYF.

V usage is TRBV10-3 and J usage is TRBJ1-1, with 7 bases fitting TRBD1. V lost 3 bases to trimming and J lost 3 bases; unmatched junction nucleotides: 7. Germline V lookup: CDR1 ENHRY, CDR2 SYGVKD. CDR3 length: 15 residues. In DNA form, the CDR3 reads TGTGCCATCAGTGAAGGGGGCGCGGGGTACACTGAAGCTTTCTTT. This translates into CAISEGGAGYTEAFF.

The chain employs TRBV12-3 or TRBV12-4 and TRBJ2-7, with D maybe TRBD1 (5 bases). V was pared by 5 bases and J by 2 bases, with 16 bases between. The CDR3 totals 15 residues. For the CDR3, the DNA is TGTGCCAGCAGTCCCTTACCGACAGAAACCTACGAGCAGTACTTC. The encoded protein is CASSPLPTETYEQYF.

At least ten counts were recorded for this clonotype. The V gene is TRBV27, the J gene TRBJ2-3, with 7 bases that match TRBD2. The CDR3 loop spans 13 amino acids. Trimming at V came to 5 bases and at J to 5 bases, leaving 4 bases not matched to a gene. Germline V gene lookup returns CDR1 MNHEY and CDR2 SMNVEV (reference sequence). CDR3 residues: CASSPRGEDTQYF. The CDR3 DNA follows: TGTGCCAGCAGTCCCCGGGGGGAAGATACGCAGTATTTT.

This clonotype was picked up a small number of times. V usage is TRBV18 and J usage is TRBJ2-5; D is perhaps TRBD1 (6 bases). The V end was cut by 3 bases, the J end by 5 bases, with 16 bases between. This CDR3 comprises 15 residues. CDR1 and CDR2 from the germline V gene are KGHSH and LQKENI. As DNA, the CDR3 is TGTGCCAGCTCACCGTCTCAGGGGAAGTCGGAGACCCAGTACTTC. As protein: CASSPSQGKSETQYF.

This clonotype showed up many times. V gene TRBV5-6 combines with J gene TRBJ2-5; possible D gene TRBD1, 5 bases. Trimming shortened V by 2 bases and J by 3 bases, and 11 bases separated the two germline ends. The CDR3 is 14 amino acids. Germline V gene sequence: CDR1 SGHDT, CDR2 YYEEEE. The CDR3 DNA reads TGTGCCAGCAGCTTCATCAGGGTCAAAGAGACCCAGTACTTC. The encoded protein is CASSFIRVKETQYF.